This is a list of T cell receptor beta chains from one sample in a study of T cells in localized non-small cell lung cancer. The method was immunoSEQ multiplex PCR; TCRdb's version includes in-frame clones alone and lacks a portion of them. The repertoire holds over 25,000 clones, with roughly 86% as singletons. The sequenced sample was peripheral blood, obtained before any cancer treatment. These receptor sequences come from a male donor older than 55 with stage I lung adenocarcinoma. Both conserved end residues are part of each CDR3. D genes are given only for firm matches. Not every row has a clone size; where given, it reads once, few, many or a size class.

>14|TRBV6-5|few|TRBJ1-5|TRBD1
CASSRTGHYQPQHF
TGTGCCAGCAGTCGGACAGGGCATTATCAGCCCCAGCATTTT
>13|TRBV7-8|.|TRBJ1-1|.
CASSVEGRAEAFF
TGTGCCAGCAGCGTAGAGGGGAGAGCTGAAGCTTTCTTT
>11|TRBV18|.|TRBJ2-7|.
CASSGSYEQYF
TGTGCCAGCTCAGGTTCCTACGAGCAGTACTTC
>14|TRBV7-3|.|TRBJ2-3|.
CASSLSLTTDTQYF
TGTGCCAGCAGCTTATCTCTTACCACAGATACGCAGTATTTT
>15|TRBV5-1|.|TRBJ2-7|TRBD1
CASSLQTGATYEQYF
TGCGCCAGCAGCTTGCAGACAGGGGCAACCTACGAGCAGTACTTC
>13|TRBV21-1|once|TRBJ1-1|.
CASSTPGGPEAFF
TGTGCCAGCAGCACCCCGGGGGGACCTGAAGCTTTCTTT
>16|TRBV18|.|TRBJ2-2|.
CASSPMGHINTGELFF
TGTGCCAGCTCACCTATGGGACATATAAACACCGGGGAGCTGTTTTTT
>16|TRBV18|.|TRBJ1-5|TRBD1
CASSPPGQGVNQPQHF
TGTGCCAGCTCACCACCGGGACAGGGGGTAAATCAGCCCCAGCATTTT
>17|TRBV15|.|TRBJ1-6|TRBD1
CATRRQGESLFISPLHF
TGTGCCACCAGGAGACAGGGGGAGTCCCTTTTCATTTCACCCCTCCACTTT
>13|TRBV7-2|once|TRBJ1-2|TRBD1
CASSRDSNYGYTF
TGTGCCAGCAGTCGGGACAGTAACTATGGCTACACCTTC
>16|TRBV5-6|.|TRBJ1-1|TRBD1
CASSPGTGGENTEAFF
TGTGCCAGCAGCCCGGGGACAGGGGGGGAAAACACTGAAGCTTTCTTT
>17|TRBV4-1|few|TRBJ2-2|.
CASSQIDMGLPAGELFF
TGCGCCAGCAGCCAAATTGACATGGGCTTACCGGCCGGGGAGCTGTTTTTT
>14|TRBV5-6|.|TRBJ1-2|TRBD1
CASRRDSRLSGYTF
TGTGCCAGCAGGAGGGACAGCCGCCTTAGCGGCTACACCTTC
>15|TRBV7-2|.|TRBJ1-1|TRBD1
CASSRTPGTGAEAFF
TGTGCCAGCAGCCGAACCCCCGGGACAGGGGCTGAAGCTTTCTTT
>14|TRBV18|few|TRBJ1-6|.
CASSQGVDGSPLHF
TGTGCCAGCTCACAGGGGGTTGATGGATCACCCCTCCACTTT
>14|TRBV4-3|.|TRBJ1-2|.
CASSQSGAGYGYTF
TGCGCCAGCAGCCAATCAGGGGCAGGCTATGGCTACACCTTC
>12|TRBV7-9|.|TRBJ2-1|.
CASSLMGDEQFF
TGTGCCAGCAGCCTGATGGGGGATGAGCAGTTCTTC
>14|TRBV7-7|.|TRBJ2-1|.
CAGDTAIIYNEQFF
TGTGCCGGTGATACCGCTATCATATACAATGAGCAGTTCTTC
>19|TRBV11-2|.|TRBJ1-1|TRBD1
CASSLESRDRGFLNTEAFF
TGTGCCAGCAGCTTAGAATCCCGGGACAGGGGGTTTCTGAACACTGAAGCTTTCTTT
>12|TRBV2|.|TRBJ1-2|.
CASSQDNYGYTF
TGTGCCAGCAGTCAGGATAACTATGGCTACACCTTC
>14|TRBV7-3|.|TRBJ2-1|.
CASSSSQQGNEQFF
TGTGCCAGCAGCTCATCCCAACAGGGCAATGAGCAGTTCTTC
>15|TRBV7-2|.|TRBJ2-7|TRBD2
CASSLASGTIYEQYF
TGTGCCAGCAGCTTAGCTAGCGGGACTATCTACGAGCAGTACTTC
>13|TRBV4-2|.|TRBJ2-1|.
CASSQAGAGEQFF
TGTGCCAGCAGCCAAGCTGGAGCGGGTGAGCAGTTCTTC
>13|TRBV10-3|.|TRBJ1-2|.
CAISDEGRHGYTF
TGTGCCATCAGTGATGAGGGGCGGCATGGCTACACCTTC
>13|TRBV28|once|TRBJ1-5|.
CASRRTALRSQHF
TGTGCCAGCAGGCGGACGGCCCTTAGGTCCCAGCATTTT
>16|TRBV7-8|.|TRBJ1-3|.
CATSLGGRGGGNTIYF
TGTGCCACCAGCTTAGGAGGCAGGGGCGGTGGAAACACCATATATTTT
>13|TRBV29-1|.|TRBJ2-7|.
CSVSPRQNYEQYF
TGCAGCGTCAGTCCCCGACAGAACTACGAGCAGTACTTC
>15|TRBV28|.|TRBJ2-5|.
CASSLGGASQETQYF
TGTGCCAGCAGTTTGGGCGGGGCTTCCCAAGAGACCCAGTACTTC
>10|TRBV30|.|TRBJ1-4|.
CAWGLEKLFF
TGTGCCTGGGGGCTTGAAAAACTGTTTTTT
>17|TRBV5-1|once|TRBJ2-7|.
CASSSQQLGQGAYEQYF
TGCGCCAGCAGCTCGCAACAACTGGGACAAGGAGCCTACGAGCAGTACTTC
>12|TRBV6-1|few|TRBJ1-5|.
CASSGPGRPQHF
TGTGCCAGCAGTGGACCTGGGCGGCCCCAGCATTTT
>16|TRBV5-1|.|TRBJ2-3|TRBD2
CASSLGPGLAADTQYF
TGCGCCAGCAGCTTGGGGCCGGGACTAGCTGCAGATACGCAGTATTTT
>14|TRBV5-1|.|TRBJ2-1|.
CASSWTGGYNEQFF
TGCGCCAGCAGCTGGACCGGCGGCTACAATGAGCAGTTCTTC
>14|TRBV19|.|TRBJ2-3|TRBD2
CASSPRTSSDTQYF
TGTGCCAGTAGCCCTCGGACTAGTTCAGATACGCAGTATTTT
>14|TRBV10-3|.|TRBJ1-2|.
CAISDWGVLYGYTF
TGTGCCATCAGTGATTGGGGAGTACTCTATGGCTACACCTTC
>14|TRBV10-3|.|TRBJ1-5|.
CAIRGGVTHQPQHF
TGTGCCATCAGGGGGGGGGTTACCCATCAGCCCCAGCATTTT
>12|TRBV7-2|.|TRBJ2-7|.
CASSYQLNEQYF
TGTGCCAGCAGCTATCAACTCAACGAGCAGTACTTC
>15|TRBV5-1|.|TRBJ2-2|.
CASSGSNANTGELFF
TGCGCCAGCAGCGGGAGTAACGCGAACACCGGGGAGCTGTTTTTT
>17|TRBV7-2|.|TRBJ1-2|TRBD1
CASSLGIIRQGIYGYTF
TGTGCCAGCAGCTTAGGAATAATTAGACAGGGGATCTATGGCTACACCTTC
>14|TRBV28|.|TRBJ2-7|.
CASSGDPLIYEQYF
TGTGCCAGCAGTGGGGACCCTCTTATCTACGAGCAGTACTTC
>14|TRBV27|.|TRBJ2-7|.
CASSFRGGGREQYF
TGTGCCAGCAGTTTCAGGGGGGGCGGAAGGGAGCAGTACTTC
>12|TRBV30|.|TRBJ2-2|.
CAWGRGTGELFF
TGTGCCTGGGGCCGGGGGACCGGGGAGCTGTTTTTT
>15|TRBV28|.|TRBJ1-1|.
CASSRTGSGNTEAFF
TGTGCCAGCAGCCGAACCGGCTCGGGGAACACTGAAGCTTTCTTT
>14|TRBV5-4|.|TRBJ2-5|.
CASSLDGGKETQYF
TGTGCCAGCAGCTTGGACGGGGGAAAAGAGACCCAGTACTTC
>14|TRBV30|.|TRBJ1-6|.
CAWSVPLANPPLHF
TGTGCCTGGAGTGTCCCCCTCGCCAACCCACCCCTCCACTTT
>15|TRBV18|.|TRBJ1-1|TRBD1
CASSPRTGANTEAFF
TGTGCCAGCTCACCAAGGACAGGGGCGAACACTGAAGCTTTCTTT
>15|TRBV5-1|.|TRBJ2-5|.
CATHPGGSSQETQYF
TGCGCCACCCACCCCGGAGGGTCCTCCCAGGAGACCCAGTACTTC
>16|TRBV4-2|.|TRBJ2-1|.
CASSQEAGASYNEQFF
TGTGCCAGCAGCCAAGAAGCGGGCGCGTCCTACAATGAGCAGTTCTTC
>13|TRBV29-1|.|TRBJ1-3|TRBD1
CSVRQGLLDTIYF
TGCAGCGTTCGACAGGGGCTGTTGGACACCATATATTTT
>16|TRBV2|.|TRBJ1-5|.
CASTQRPGDSNQPQHF
TGTGCCAGCACCCAGCGACCCGGAGATAGCAATCAGCCCCAGCATTTT
>13|TRBV7-9|.|TRBJ2-3|.
CASSLTTADTQYF
TGTGCCAGCAGCTTAACCACGGCAGATACGCAGTATTTT
>15|TRBV7-9|.|TRBJ1-6|TRBD1
CASSSLGTGNSPLHF
TGTGCCAGCAGCAGCCTAGGGACAGGAAATTCACCCCTCCACTTT
>14|TRBV11-2|.|TRBJ2-7|TRBD1
CASSLGQGPYEQYF
TGTGCCAGCAGCTTAGGACAGGGGCCCTACGAGCAGTACTTC
>16|TRBV7-2|.|TRBJ1-1|TRBD1
CASSLGTGVQNTEAFF
TGTGCCAGCAGCTTAGGTACAGGGGTCCAGAACACTGAAGCTTTCTTT
>14|TRBV19|.|TRBJ2-5|.
CASSIRQREETQYF
TGTGCCAGTAGTATCAGGCAAAGGGAAGAGACCCAGTACTTC
>16|TRBV4-3|.|TRBJ2-4|TRBD2
CASSQEGLAGGNIQYF
TGCGCCAGCAGCCAAGAAGGACTAGCGGGGGGAAACATTCAGTACTTC